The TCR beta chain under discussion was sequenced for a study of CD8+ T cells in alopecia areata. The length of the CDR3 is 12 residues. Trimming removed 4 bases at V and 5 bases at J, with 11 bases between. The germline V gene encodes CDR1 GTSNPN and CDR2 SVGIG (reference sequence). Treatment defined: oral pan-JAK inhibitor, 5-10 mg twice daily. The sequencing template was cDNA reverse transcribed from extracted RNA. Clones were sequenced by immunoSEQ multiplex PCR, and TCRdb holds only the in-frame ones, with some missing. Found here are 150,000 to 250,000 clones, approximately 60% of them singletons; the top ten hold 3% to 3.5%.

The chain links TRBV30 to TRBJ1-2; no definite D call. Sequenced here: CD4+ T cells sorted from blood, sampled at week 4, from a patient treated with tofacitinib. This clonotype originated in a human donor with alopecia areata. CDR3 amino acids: CAWTTEGYGYTF. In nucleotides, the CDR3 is TGTGCCTGGACCACTGAAGGATATGGCTACACCTTC.